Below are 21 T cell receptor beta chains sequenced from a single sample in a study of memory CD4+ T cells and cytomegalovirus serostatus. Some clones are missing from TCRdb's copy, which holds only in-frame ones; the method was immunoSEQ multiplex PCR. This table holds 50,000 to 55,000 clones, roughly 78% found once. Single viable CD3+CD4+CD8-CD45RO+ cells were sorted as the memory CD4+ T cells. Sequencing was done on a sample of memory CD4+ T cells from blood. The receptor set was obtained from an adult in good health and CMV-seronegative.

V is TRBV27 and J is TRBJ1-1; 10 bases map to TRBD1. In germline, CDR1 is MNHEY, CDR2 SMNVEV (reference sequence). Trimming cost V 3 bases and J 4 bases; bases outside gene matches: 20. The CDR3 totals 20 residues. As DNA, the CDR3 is TGTGCCAGCAGTTTGGGGGGTGGGTTCAGACAGGGGGCTCGTAGCACTGAAGCTTTCTTT. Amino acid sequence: CASSLGGGFRQGARSTEAFF.

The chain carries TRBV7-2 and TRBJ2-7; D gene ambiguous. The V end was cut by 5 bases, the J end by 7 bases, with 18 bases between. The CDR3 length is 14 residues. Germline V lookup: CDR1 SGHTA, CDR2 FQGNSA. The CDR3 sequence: CASSPRPTRPEQYF. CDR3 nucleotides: TGTGCCAGCAGCCCCAGGCCGACCCGACCTGAGCAGTACTTC.

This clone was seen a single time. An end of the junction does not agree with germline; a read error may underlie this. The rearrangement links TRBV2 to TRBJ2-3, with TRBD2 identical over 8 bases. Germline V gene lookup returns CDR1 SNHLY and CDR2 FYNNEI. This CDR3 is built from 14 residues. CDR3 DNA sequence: TGTGCCAGCAGTGAAAGGGGAGGCGGGGGGCCGTTTGGCTTT. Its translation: CASSERGGGGPFGF.

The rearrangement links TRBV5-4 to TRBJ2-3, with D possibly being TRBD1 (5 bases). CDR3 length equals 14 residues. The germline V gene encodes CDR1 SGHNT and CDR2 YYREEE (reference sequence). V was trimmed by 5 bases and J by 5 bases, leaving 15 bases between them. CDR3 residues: CASSTGVMVDTQYF. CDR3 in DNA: TGTGCCAGCAGTACAGGTGTCATGGTAGATACGCAGTATTTT.

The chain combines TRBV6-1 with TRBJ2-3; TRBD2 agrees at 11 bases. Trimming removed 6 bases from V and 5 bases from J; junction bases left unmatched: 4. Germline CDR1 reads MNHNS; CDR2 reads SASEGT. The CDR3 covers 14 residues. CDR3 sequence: CASSLLAGEDTQYF. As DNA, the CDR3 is TGTGCCAGCAGCTTACTAGCGGGGGAAGATACGCAGTATTTT.

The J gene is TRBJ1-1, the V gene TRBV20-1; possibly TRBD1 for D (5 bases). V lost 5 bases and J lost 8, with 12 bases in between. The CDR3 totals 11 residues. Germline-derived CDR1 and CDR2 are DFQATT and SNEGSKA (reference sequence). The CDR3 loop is CSAVAGLEAFF. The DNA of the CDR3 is TGCAGTGCTGTCGCGGGGCTCGAAGCTTTCTTT.

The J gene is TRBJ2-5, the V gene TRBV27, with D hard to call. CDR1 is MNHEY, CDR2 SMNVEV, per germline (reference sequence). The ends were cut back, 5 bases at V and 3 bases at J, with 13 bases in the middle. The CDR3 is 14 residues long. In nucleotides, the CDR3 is TGTGCCAGCAGTCTCAGAACAACGGAAGAGACCCAGTACTTC. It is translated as CASSLRTTEETQYF.

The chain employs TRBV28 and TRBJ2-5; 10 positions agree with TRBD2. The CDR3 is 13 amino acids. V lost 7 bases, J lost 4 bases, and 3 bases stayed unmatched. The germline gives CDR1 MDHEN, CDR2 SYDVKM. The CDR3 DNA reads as TGTGCCAGCACTAGCGGGGGATCAGAGACCCAGTACTTC. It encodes CASTSGGSETQYF. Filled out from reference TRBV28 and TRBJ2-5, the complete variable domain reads DVKVTQSSRYLVKRTGEKVFLECVQDMDHENMFWYRQDPGLGLRLIYFSYDVKMKEKGDIPEGYSVSREKKERFSLILESASTNQTSMYLCASTSGGSETQYFGPGTRLLVL.

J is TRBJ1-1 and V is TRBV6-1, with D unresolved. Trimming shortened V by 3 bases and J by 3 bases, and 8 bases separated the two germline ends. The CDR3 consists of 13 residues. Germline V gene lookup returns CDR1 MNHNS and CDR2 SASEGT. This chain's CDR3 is CASSDSFYTEAFF. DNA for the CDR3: TGTGCCAGCAGTGACAGTTTTTACACTGAAGCTTTCTTT.

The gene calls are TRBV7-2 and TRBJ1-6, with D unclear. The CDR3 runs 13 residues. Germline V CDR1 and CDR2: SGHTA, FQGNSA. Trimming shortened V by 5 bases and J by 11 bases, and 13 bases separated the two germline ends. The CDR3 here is CASSQDPGAPLHF. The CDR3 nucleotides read TGTGCCAGCAGCCAAGACCCTGGGGCACCCCTCCACTTT.

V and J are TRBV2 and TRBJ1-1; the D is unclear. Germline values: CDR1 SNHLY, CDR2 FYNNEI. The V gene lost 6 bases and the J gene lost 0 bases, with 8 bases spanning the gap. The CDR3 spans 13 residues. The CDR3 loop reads CASRTAMNTEAFF. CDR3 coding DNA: TGTGCCAGCAGAACAGCGATGAACACTGAAGCTTTCTTT. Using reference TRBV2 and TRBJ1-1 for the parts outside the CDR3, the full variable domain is EPEVTQTPSHQVTQMGQEVILRCVPISNHLYFYWYRQILGQKVEFLVSFYNNEISEKSEIFDDQFSVERPDGSNFTLKIRSTKLEDSAMYFCASRTAMNTEAFFGQGTRLTVV.

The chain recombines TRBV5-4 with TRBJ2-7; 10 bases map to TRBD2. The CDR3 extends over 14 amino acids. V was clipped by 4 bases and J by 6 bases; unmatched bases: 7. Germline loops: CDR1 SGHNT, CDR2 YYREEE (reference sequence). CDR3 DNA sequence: TGTGCCAGCAGCGAAGGACTAGCGGAGACCGAGCAGTACTTC. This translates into CASSEGLAETEQYF.

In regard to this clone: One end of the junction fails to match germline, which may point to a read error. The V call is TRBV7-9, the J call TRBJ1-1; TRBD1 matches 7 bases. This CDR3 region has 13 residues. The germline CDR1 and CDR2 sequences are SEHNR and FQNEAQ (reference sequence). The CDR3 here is CASSLSGGLQALF. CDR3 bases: TGTGCCAGCAGCTTATCAGGGGGGCTTCAGGCGCTGTTT.

CDR3 protein: CASSRQGSQPQHF. The CDR3 DNA follows: TGTGCCAGCAGTCGACAGGGGAGTCAGCCCCAGCATTTT. V usage is TRBV6-5 and J usage is TRBJ1-5; 8 bases align to TRBD1. Germline loops: CDR1 MNHEY, CDR2 SVGAGI. This CDR3 region has 13 residues. With V trimmed by 5 bases and J by 6 bases, 3 bases remained unmatched.

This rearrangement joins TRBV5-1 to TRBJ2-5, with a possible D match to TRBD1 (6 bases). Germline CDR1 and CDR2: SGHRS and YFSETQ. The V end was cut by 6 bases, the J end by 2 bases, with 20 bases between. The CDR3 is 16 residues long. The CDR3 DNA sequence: TGCGCCAGCACCCAAGGGGGATCGGCGCTACAAGAGACCCAGTACTTC. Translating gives CASTQGGSALQETQYF.

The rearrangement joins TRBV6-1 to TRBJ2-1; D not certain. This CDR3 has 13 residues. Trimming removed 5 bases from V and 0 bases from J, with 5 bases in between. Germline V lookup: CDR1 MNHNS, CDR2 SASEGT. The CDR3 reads CASSMSSYNEQFF. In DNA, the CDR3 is TGTGCCAGCAGTATGAGCTCCTACAATGAGCAGTTCTTC.

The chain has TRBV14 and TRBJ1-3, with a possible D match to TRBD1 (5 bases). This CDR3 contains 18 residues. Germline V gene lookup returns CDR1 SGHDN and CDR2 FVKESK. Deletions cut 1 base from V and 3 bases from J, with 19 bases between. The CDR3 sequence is CASSQGLRGPEIGNTIYF. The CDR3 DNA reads TGTGCCAGCAGCCAAGGCCTAAGGGGTCCCGAAATTGGAAACACCATATATTTT. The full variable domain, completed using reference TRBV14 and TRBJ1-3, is EAGVTQFPSHSVIEKGQTVTLRCDPISGHDNLYWYRRVMGKEIKFLLHFVKESKQDESGMPNNRFLAERTGGTYSTLKVQPAELEDSGVYFCASSQGLRGPEIGNTIYFGEGSWLTVV.

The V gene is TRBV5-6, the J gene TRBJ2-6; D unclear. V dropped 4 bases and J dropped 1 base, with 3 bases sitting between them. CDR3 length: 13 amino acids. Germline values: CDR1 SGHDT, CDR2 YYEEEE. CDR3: CASSPSGANVLTF. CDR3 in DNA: TGTGCCAGCAGCCCATCTGGGGCCAACGTCCTGACTTTC.

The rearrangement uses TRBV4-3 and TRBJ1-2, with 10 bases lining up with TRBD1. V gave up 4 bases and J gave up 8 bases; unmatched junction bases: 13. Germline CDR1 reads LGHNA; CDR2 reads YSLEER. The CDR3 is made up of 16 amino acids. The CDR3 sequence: CASSLDRGSSLRGYTF. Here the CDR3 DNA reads TGCGCCAGCAGCCTGGACAGGGGGTCCTCCCTTAGGGGCTACACCTTC.

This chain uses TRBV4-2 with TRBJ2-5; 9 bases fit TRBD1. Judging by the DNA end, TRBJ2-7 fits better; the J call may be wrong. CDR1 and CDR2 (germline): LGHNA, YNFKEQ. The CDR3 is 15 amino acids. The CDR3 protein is CASSQTGTGPYEQYF. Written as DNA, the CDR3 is TGTGCCAGCAGCCAAACCGGGACAGGGCCCTACGAGCAGTACTTC.

This CDR3 reads CASSSTNTGELFF. CDR3 nucleotides: TGTGCCAGCAGTTCTACGAACACCGGGGAGCTGTTTTTT. The V and J genes are TRBV28 and TRBJ2-2; D is undetermined. This CDR3 contains 13 residues. Germline CDR1 is MDHEN and CDR2 is SYDVKM. V lost 4 bases and J lost 0, with 3 bases in between.